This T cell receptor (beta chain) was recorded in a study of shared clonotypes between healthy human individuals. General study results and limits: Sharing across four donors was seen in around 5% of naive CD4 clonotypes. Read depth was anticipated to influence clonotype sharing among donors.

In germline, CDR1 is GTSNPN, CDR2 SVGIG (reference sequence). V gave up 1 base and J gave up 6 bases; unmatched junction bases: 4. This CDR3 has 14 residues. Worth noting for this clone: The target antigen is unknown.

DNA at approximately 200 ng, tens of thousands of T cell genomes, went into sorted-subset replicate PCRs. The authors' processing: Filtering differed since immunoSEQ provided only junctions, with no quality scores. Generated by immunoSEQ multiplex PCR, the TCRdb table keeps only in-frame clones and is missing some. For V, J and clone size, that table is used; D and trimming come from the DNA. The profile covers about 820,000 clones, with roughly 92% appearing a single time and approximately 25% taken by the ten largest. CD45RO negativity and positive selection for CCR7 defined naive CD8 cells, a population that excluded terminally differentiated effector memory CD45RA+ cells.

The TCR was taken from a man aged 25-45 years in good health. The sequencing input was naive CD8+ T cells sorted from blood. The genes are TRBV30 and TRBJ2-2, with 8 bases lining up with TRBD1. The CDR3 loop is CAWSGTGFSGELFF. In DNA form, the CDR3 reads TGTGCCTGGAGTGGGACAGGGTTTTCCGGGGAGCTGTTTTTT.